The present entry profiles one TCR beta chain with its context. The record originates from a study of cytomegalovirus exposure and HLA in healthy donors. In the PCR, 60 Vbeta and 13 Jbeta primers were used. This table comes from immunoSEQ multiplex PCR, and its TCRdb copy is limited to in-frame clones, with some not included. The sample includes about 170,000 clones, around four fifths of them seen just once. CDR1 SGHVS and CDR2 FQNEAQ come from the germline V gene. The CDR3 runs to 16 residues. The germline V and J ends were trimmed by 7 bases and 0 bases, with 13 bases remaining between them. This chain connects TRBV7-8 to TRBJ2-6; TRBD2 might be the D (5 bases). The sequencing sample was made of PBMCs. This sequence was found in a boy aged 2 to 10 in good health and CMV-seronegative. CDR3 region: CASISGRSSGANVLTF. The CDR3 nucleotides are TGTGCCAGCATTTCGGGGAGAAGCTCTGGGGCCAACGTCCTGACTTTC.